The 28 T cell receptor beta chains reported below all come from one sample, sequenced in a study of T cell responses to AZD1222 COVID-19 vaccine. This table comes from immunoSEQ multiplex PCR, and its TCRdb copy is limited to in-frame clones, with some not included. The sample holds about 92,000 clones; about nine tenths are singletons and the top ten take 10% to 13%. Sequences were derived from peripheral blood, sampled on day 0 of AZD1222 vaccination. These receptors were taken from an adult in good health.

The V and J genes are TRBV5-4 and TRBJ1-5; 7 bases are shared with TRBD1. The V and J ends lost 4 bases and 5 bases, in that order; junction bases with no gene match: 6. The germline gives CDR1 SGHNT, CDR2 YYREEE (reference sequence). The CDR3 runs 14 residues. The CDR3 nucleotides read TGTGCCAGCAGCAAGGGACAGCACGATCAGCCCCAGCATTTT. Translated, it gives CASSKGQHDQPQHF.

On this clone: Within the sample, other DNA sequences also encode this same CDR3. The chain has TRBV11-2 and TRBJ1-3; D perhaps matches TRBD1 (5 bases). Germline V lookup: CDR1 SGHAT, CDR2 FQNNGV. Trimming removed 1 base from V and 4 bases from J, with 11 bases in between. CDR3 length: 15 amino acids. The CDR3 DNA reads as TGTGCCAGCAGCTTAGGGCAGGGCTCGGGAAACACCATATATTTT. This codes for CASSLGQGSGNTIYF.

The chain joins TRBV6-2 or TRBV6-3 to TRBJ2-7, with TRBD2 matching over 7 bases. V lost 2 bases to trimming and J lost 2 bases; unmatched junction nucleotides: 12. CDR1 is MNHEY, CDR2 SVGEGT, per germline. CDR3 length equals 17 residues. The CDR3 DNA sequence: TGTGCCAGCAGTTACCCGAATATTAGCGGGCCGGCCTACGAGCAGTACTTC. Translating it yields CASSYPNISGPAYEQYF.

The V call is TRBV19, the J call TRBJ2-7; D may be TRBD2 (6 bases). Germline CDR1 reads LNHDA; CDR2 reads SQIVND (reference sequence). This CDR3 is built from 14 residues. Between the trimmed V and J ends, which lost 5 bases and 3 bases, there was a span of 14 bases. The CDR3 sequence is CASSVSSEFYEQYF. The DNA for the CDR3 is TGTGCCAGTAGTGTATCTAGCGAGTTCTACGAGCAGTACTTC.

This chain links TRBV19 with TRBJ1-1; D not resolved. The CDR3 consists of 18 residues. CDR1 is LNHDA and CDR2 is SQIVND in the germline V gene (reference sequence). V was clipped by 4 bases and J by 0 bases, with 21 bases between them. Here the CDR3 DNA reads TGTGCCAGTAGTAGTTCTGGGCCGCGGACGGTTATGAACACTGAAGCTTTCTTT. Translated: CASSSSGPRTVMNTEAFF.

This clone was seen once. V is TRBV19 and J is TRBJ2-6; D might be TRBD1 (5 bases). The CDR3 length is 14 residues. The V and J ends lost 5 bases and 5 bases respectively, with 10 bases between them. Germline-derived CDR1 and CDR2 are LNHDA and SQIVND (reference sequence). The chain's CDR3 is CASSGPGRANVLTF. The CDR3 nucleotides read TGTGCCAGTAGTGGACCAGGGCGGGCCAACGTCCTGACTTTC.

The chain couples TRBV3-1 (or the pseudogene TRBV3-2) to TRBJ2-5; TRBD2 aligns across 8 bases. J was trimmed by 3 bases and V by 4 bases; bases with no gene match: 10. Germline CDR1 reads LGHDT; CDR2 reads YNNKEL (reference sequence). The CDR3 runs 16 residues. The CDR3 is CASSPFREGRKETQYF. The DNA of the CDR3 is TGTGCCAGCAGCCCCTTCCGGGAGGGCCGGAAAGAGACCCAGTACTTC.

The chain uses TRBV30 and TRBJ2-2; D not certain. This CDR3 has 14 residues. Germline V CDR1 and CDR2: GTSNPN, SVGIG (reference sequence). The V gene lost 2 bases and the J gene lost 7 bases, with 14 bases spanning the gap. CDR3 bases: TGTGCCTGGAGTAGGCTCACCTCCAACGGGGAGCTGTTTTTT. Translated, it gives CAWSRLTSNGELFF. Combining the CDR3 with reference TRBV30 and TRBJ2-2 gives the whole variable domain SQTIHQWPATLVQPVGSPLSLECTVEGTSNPNLYWYRQAAGRGLQLLFYSVGIGQISSEVPQNLSASRPQDRQFILSSKKLLLSDSGFYLCAWSRLTSNGELFFGEGSRLTVL.

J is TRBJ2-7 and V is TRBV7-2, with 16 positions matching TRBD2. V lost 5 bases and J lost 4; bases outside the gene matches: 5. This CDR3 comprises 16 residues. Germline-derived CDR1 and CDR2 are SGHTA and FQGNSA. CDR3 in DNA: TGTGCCAGCAGCGCGGGACTAGCGGGAGGGCAATACGAGCAGTACTTC. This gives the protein CASSAGLAGGQYEQYF.

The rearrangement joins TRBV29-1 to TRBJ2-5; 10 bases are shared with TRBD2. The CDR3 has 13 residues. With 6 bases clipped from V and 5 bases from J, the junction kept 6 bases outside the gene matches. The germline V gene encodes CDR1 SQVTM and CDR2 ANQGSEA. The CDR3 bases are TGCAGCGTCCTAGAGACTAGCGGGGAGACCCAGTACTTC. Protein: CSVLETSGETQYF.

CDR3 coding DNA: TGCGCCAGCAGAGAGGATAGCAATCAGCCCCAGCATTTT. This codes for CASREDSNQPQHF. The J gene is TRBJ1-5, the V gene TRBV5-1; D remains ambiguous. Germline CDR1 and CDR2: SGHRS and YFSETQ. The CDR3 spans 13 residues. Trimming removed 5 bases at V and 0 bases at J, with 6 bases between.

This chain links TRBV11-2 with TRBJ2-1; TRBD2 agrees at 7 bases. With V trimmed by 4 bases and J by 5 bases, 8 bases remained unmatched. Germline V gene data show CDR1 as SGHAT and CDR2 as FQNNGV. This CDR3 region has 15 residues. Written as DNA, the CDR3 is TGTGCCAGCAGCTCACATTCGGCGGGGGACAATGAGCAGTTCTTC. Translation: CASSSHSAGDNEQFF.

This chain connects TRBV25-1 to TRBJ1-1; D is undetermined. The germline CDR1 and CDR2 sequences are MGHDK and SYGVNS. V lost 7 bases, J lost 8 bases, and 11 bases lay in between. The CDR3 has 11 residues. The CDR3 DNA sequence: TGTGCCAGCATACTAGGAACAGAAGCTTTCTTT. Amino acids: CASILGTEAFF.

DNA of the CDR3: TGCGCCAGCAGCCAAGGATCGGGGTGGTCTAACTATGGCTACACCTTC. Amino acids: CASSQGSGWSNYGYTF. The chain recombines TRBV4-1 with TRBJ1-2, with D unresolved. Deletions cut 1 base from V and 0 bases from J, with 12 bases between. Germline CDR1 and CDR2: MGHRA and YSYEKL. The CDR3 spans 16 residues.

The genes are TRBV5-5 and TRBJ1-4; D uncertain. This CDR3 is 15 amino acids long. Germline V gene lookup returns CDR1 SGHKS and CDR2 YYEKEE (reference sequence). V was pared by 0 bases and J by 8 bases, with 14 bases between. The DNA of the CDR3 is TGTGCCAGCAGCTTGGATACATTCGAGCGGGAAAAACTGTTTTTT. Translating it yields CASSLDTFEREKLFF.

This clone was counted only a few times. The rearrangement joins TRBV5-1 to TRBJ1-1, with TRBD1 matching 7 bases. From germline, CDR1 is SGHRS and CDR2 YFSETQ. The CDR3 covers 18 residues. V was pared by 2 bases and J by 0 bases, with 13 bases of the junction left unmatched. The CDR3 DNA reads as TGCGCCAGCAGCTTCGGAACAGGGGCCCGAAACTTGAACACTGAAGCTTTCTTT. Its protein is CASSFGTGARNLNTEAFF.

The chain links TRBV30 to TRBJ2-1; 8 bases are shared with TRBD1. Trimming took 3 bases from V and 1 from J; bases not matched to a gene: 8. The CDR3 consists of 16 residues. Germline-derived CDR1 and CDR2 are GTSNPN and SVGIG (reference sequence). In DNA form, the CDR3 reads TGTGCCTGGAGGTCCCGGGACAGGCCTTCCTACAATGAGCAGTTCTTC. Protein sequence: CAWRSRDRPSYNEQFF.

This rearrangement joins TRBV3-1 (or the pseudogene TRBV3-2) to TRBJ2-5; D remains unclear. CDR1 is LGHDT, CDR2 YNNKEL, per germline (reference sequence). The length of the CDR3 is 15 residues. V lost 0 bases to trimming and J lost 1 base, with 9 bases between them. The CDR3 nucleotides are TGTGCCAGCAGCCAAGATCCAAGGGCCCAAGAGACCCAGTACTTC. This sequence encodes CASSQDPRAQETQYF.

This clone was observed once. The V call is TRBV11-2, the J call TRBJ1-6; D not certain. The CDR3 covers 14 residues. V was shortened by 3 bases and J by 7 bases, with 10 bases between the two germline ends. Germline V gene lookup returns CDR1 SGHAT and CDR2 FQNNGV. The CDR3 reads CASSFALGNSPLHF. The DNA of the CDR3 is TGTGCCAGCAGCTTCGCCCTGGGGAATTCACCCCTCCACTTT.

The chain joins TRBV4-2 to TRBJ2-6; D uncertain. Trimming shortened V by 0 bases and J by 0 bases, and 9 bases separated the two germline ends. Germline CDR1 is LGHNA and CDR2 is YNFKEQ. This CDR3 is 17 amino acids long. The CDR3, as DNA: TGTGCCAGCAGCCAAGATCAAGGCGTCTCTGGGGCCAACGTCCTGACTTTC. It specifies CASSQDQGVSGANVLTF.

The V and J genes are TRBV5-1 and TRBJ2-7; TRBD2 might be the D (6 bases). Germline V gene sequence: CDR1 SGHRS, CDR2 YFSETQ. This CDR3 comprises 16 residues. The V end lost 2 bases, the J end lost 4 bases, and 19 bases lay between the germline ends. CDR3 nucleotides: TGCGCCAGCAGCTTCGGACGGACGGGGGTGAGTTACGAGCAGTACTTC. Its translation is CASSFGRTGVSYEQYF.

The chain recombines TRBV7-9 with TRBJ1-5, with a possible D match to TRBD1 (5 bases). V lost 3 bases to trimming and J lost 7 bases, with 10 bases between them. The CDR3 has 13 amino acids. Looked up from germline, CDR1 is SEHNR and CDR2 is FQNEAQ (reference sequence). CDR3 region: CASSLKGIQPQHF. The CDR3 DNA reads TGTGCCAGCAGCTTGAAGGGGATCCAGCCCCAGCATTTT. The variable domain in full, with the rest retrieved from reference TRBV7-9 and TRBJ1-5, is DTGVSQNPRHKITKRGQNVTFRCDPISEHNRLYWYRQTLGQGPEFLTYFQNEAQLEKSRLLSDRFSAERPKGSFSTLEIQRTEQGDSAMYLCASSLKGIQPQHFGDGTRLSIL.

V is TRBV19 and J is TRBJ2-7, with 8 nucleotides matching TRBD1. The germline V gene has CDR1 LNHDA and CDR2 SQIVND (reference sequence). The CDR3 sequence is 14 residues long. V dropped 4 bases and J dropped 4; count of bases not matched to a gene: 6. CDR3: CASSTGQGQYEQYF. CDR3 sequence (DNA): TGTGCCAGTAGTACCGGACAGGGACAATACGAGCAGTACTTC.

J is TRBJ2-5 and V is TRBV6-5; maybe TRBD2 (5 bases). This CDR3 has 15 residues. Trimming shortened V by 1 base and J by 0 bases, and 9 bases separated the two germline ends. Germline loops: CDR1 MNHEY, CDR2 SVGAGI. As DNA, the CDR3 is TGTGCCAGCAGTTACTATACGGGAAACCAAGAGACCCAGTACTTC. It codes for CASSYYTGNQETQYF.

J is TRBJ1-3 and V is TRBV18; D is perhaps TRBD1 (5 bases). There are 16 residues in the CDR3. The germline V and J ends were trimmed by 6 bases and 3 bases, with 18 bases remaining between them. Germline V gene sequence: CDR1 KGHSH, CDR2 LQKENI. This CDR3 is CASSARQGADGNTIYF. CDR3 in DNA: TGTGCCAGCTCTGCCCGTCAGGGCGCCGATGGAAACACCATATATTTT.

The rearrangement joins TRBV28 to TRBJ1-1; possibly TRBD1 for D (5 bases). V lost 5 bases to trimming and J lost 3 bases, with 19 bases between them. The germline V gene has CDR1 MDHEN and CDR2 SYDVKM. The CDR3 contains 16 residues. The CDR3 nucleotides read TGTGCCAGCAGTCCACCTATCGGGGCTAGGGACACTGAAGCTTTCTTT. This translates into CASSPPIGARDTEAFF.

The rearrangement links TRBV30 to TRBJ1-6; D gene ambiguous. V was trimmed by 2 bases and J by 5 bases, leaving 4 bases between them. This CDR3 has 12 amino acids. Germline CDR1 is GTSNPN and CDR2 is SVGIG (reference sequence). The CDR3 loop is CAWSRDNSPLHF. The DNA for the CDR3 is TGTGCCTGGAGTAGGGATAATTCACCCCTCCACTTT.

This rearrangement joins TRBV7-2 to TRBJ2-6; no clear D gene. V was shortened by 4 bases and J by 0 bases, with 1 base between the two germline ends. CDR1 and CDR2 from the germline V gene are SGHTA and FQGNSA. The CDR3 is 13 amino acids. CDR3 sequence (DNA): TGTGCCAGCAGCTCCTCTGGGGCCAACGTCCTGACTTTC. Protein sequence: CASSSSGANVLTF.